The 29 T cell receptor beta chains below come from one sample, sequenced in a study of T cells in women clearing cervical HPV infection. This table comes from immunoSEQ multiplex PCR, and its TCRdb copy is limited to in-frame clones, with some not included. In total, the table holds about 18,000 clones. The specimen sequenced was blood buffy coat. The receptor set was obtained from a woman aged 18-69 years with a cervical HPV16 infection that either progressed to CIN3+ or cleared (not recorded which).

To note about this clone: The CDR3 end lies 3 residues beyond the end of the read and is filled in from the germline J gene. The chain uses TRBV12-5 and TRBJ2-2; D unclear. Germline CDR1 is LGHNT and CDR2 is FRNRAP. V was shortened by 1 base and J by 3 bases, with 6 bases between the two germline ends. CDR3 length equals 14 residues. The CDR3 DNA, read in part, is TGTGCTAGTGGTTTGGAACTTTACACCGGGGAG. It specifies CASGLELYTGE. The complete CDR3 reads CASGLELYTGELFF.

A remark on this clone: The read stops 3 residues short of the end of the CDR3; the missing end is completed from the germline J gene. This chain connects TRBV10-3 to TRBJ2-5; 11 nucleotides align to TRBD1. The germline CDR1 and CDR2 sequences are ENHRY and SYGVKD. CDR3 length: 15 residues. The V and J ends lost 4 bases and 1 base, in that order; junction bases with no gene match: 2. The part of the CDR3 DNA that was read is TGTGCCATCAGTGCTGGGACAGGGGGCCAAGAGACC. Translating gives CAISAGTGGQET. The full CDR3 is CAISAGTGGQETQYF.

This clone is labeled medium-sized (0.01 to 0.1%) based on frequency. The CDR3 goes on 3 residues after the read ends, and that part is filled in from the germline J gene. The chain uses TRBV20-1 and TRBJ2-7; 8 nucleotides match TRBD1. V lost 5 bases to trimming and J lost 6 bases; unmatched junction nucleotides: 9. CDR1 DFQATT and CDR2 SNEGSKA come from the germline V gene (reference sequence). The CDR3 is made up of 13 amino acids. CDR3 DNA, as far as it was read: TGCAGTGCTGCGGGACAGGCGGACTCCGAG. It encodes CSAAGQADSE. The complete CDR3 reads CSAAGQADSEQYF.

On this clone itself: The read gets to within 3 residues of the CDR3 end, and the germline J gene fills in the rest. This rearrangement joins TRBV20-1 to TRBJ2-1, with 12 bases fitting TRBD2. V was clipped by 1 base and J by 9 bases; unmatched bases: 7. The CDR3 runs 15 residues. CDR1 is DFQATT, CDR2 SNEGSKA, per germline (reference sequence). CDR3 DNA (partial): TGCAGTGCTAGAGCAGGACTAGCGGGATGGGGTGAG. This gives the protein CSARAGLAGWGE. The full CDR3 reads CSARAGLAGWGEQFF.

Worth noting for this clone: The read terminates 3 residues before the CDR3 end, so the remaining end is supplied by the germline J gene. This chain uses TRBV18 with TRBJ1-3; TRBD1 is a possible D gene (6 bases). Germline loops: CDR1 KGHSH, CDR2 LQKENI. V shed 2 bases and J shed 0 bases, with 8 bases lying between them. The length of the CDR3 is 15 residues. The part of the CDR3 DNA that was read is TGTGCCAGCTCACCAGGACAGATCTCTGGAAACACC. Translating gives CASSPGQISGNT. The whole CDR3 region reads CASSPGQISGNTIYF.

Concerning this clone itself: Read sequence stops 3 residues before the CDR3 end, and the germline J gene provides the missing end. J is TRBJ1-4 and V is TRBV5-1, with TRBD1 matching 8 bases. This CDR3 contains 14 residues. Looked up from germline, CDR1 is SGHRS and CDR2 is YFSETQ. V lost 5 bases to trimming and J lost 10 bases; unmatched junction nucleotides: 10. The sequenced CDR3 bases are TGCGCCAGCAGGCAACAGGGGGATATTGGAAAA. This gives the protein CASRQQGDIGK. The whole CDR3 is CASRQQGDIGKLFF.

In the case of this clone: The CDR3 goes on 3 residues after the read ends, and that part is filled in from the germline J gene. The chain carries TRBV27 and TRBJ2-2; D perhaps matches TRBD2 (5 bases). Germline assignment: CDR1 MNHEY and CDR2 SMNVEV (reference sequence). The CDR3 covers 15 residues. Trimming took off 5 bases at V and 4 bases at J, with 14 bases between the two ends. The CDR3 region is CASSLGRAGTGELFF. The CDR3 bases that were read are TGTGCCAGCAGTCTGGGAAGGGCGGGCACCGGGGAG.

A note on this clone: The observed sequence ends 3 residues before the CDR3 terminus, with the missing tail filled in from the germline J gene. The chain uses TRBV3-1 (or the pseudogene TRBV3-2) and TRBJ1-2; 8 nucleotides match TRBD1. With 0 bases clipped from V and 0 bases from J, the junction kept 15 bases outside the gene matches. This CDR3 has 20 residues. Germline CDR1 is LGHDT and CDR2 is YNNKEL (reference sequence). The part of the CDR3 DNA that was read is TGTGCCAGCAGCCAAGATAACCCGACAGGGGTAAAATCCTCTAACTATGGC. Protein product: CASSQDNPTGVKSSNYG. The full-length CDR3 reads as CASSQDNPTGVKSSNYGYTF.

Worth noting for this clone: The read stops 3 residues short of the end of the CDR3; the missing end is completed from the germline J gene. The V and J genes are TRBV2 and TRBJ1-2; D perhaps matches TRBD1 (6 bases). Germline CDR1 and CDR2: SNHLY and FYNNEI. The CDR3 totals 16 residues. CDR3 bases read: TGTGCCAGCAGTGGGCCCCGACAGGATTACATCTACGAC. Its translation: CASSGPRQDYIYD. Given in full, the CDR3 is CASSGPRQDYIYDYTF.

Turning to this clone: The CDR3 end is not reached by the read, which stops 3 residues before it; the germline J gene fills it in. The chain carries TRBV5-6 and TRBJ2-1, with D perhaps TRBD2 (5 bases). This CDR3 has 14 residues. Trimming left V 2 bases short and J 2 bases short, with 8 bases between. CDR1 is SGHDT and CDR2 is YYEEEE in the germline V gene. The sequenced part of the CDR3 DNA is TGTGCCAGCAGCTTATACGGGGCCTACAATGAG. Translating gives CASSLYGAYNE. The whole CDR3 region reads CASSLYGAYNEQFF.

CDR3 bases read: TGTGCCTGGAGTCACGGGACAGGGTATGGAAACACC. This translates into CAWSHGTGYGNT. In full, the CDR3 reads CAWSHGTGYGNTIYF. J is TRBJ1-3 and V is TRBV30; the match to TRBD1 covers 9 bases. The CDR3 extends 3 residues past the end of the read, so its final part is completed from the germline J gene. Germline-derived CDR1 and CDR2 are GTSNPN and SVGIG (reference sequence). The CDR3 contains 15 residues. The J segment lost 3 bases and the V segment lost 2 bases, leaving 5 bases of the junction unmatched.

On this clone: The CDR3 extends 3 residues past the end of the read, so its final part is completed from the germline J gene. The chain has TRBV4-1 and TRBJ2-2, with D unresolved. Trimming took off 4 bases at V and 2 bases at J, with 14 bases between the two ends. CDR1 MGHRA and CDR2 YSYEKL come from the germline V gene. The CDR3 extends over 16 amino acids. The CDR3 is CASSPTHGSNTGELFF. The sequenced part of the CDR3 DNA is TGCGCCAGCAGCCCAACACACGGGTCCAACACCGGGGAG.

Concerning this clone itself: The observed sequence ends 3 residues before the CDR3 terminus, with the missing tail filled in from the germline J gene. The genes are TRBV24-1 and TRBJ2-7; no reliable D call. This CDR3 is built from 11 residues. Trimming took 3 bases from V and 4 from J, leaving 3 bases between them. Per the germline V gene, CDR1 is KGHDR and CDR2 is SFDVKD. The sequenced CDR3 bases are TGTGCCACCAGTGATAGGTACGAG. Protein: CATSDRYE. The full CDR3 protein is CATSDRYEQYF.

A note on this clone: The read terminates 3 residues ahead of where the CDR3 ends, so the germline J gene completes it. The chain combines TRBV5-1 with TRBJ1-2; 9 bases align to TRBD1. Germline CDR1 SGHRS, CDR2 YFSETQ. The CDR3 extends over 14 amino acids. Incomplete CDR3 DNA: TGCGCCAGCAGCCCATCTACAGGGGGCGGAGGC. It specifies CASSPSTGGGG. The entire CDR3 sequence reads CASSPSTGGGGYTF.

To note about this clone: The observed sequence ends 3 residues before the CDR3 terminus, with the missing tail filled in from the germline J gene. The J gene is TRBJ2-4, the V gene TRBV27; 8 bases agree with TRBD1. The V gene end was trimmed by 4 bases and the J gene end by 8 bases; junction bases not matched to a gene: 7. Germline values: CDR1 MNHEY, CDR2 SMNVEV (reference sequence). This CDR3 is built from 14 residues. The covered CDR3 bases are TGTGCCAGCAGTTCCCTTGTGACAGGGGACATT. Residues: CASSSLVTGDI. The entire CDR3 sequence reads CASSSLVTGDIQYF.

On this clone itself: With the read ending 3 residues before the CDR3 end, the germline J gene is used to fill in that end. The chain joins TRBV19 to TRBJ2-7; 7 bases match TRBD1. V gave up 3 bases and J gave up 6 bases; unmatched junction bases: 8. Germline CDR1 and CDR2: LNHDA and SQIVND (reference sequence). The CDR3 is 14 residues long. The part of the CDR3 DNA that was read is TGTGCCAGTAGTATGAGGTCGGCAGGGGGCGAG. Its protein product is CASSMRSAGGE. The entire CDR3 protein reads CASSMRSAGGEQYF.

In regard to this clone: The read gets to within 3 residues of the CDR3 end, and the germline J gene fills in the rest. This CDR3 is also generated by other DNA sequences in the sample. The J gene is TRBJ2-7, the V gene TRBV20-1; D not certain. The CDR3 loop spans 15 amino acids. V lost 0 bases, J lost 0 bases, and 12 bases lay in between. Germline loops: CDR1 DFQATT, CDR2 SNEGSKA (reference sequence). CDR3 bases read: TGCAGTGCTAGAGATCCTTCCAGATCCTCCTACGAG. It encodes CSARDPSRSSYE. The whole CDR3 is CSARDPSRSSYEQYF.

About this clone: The DNA ends 3 residues before the CDR3 does, and the rest of the CDR3 is filled in from the germline J gene. The chain is built from TRBV6-2 or TRBV6-3 and TRBJ2-5; D is possibly TRBD1 (5 bases). CDR3 length: 15 amino acids. V was trimmed by 5 bases and J by 2 bases, leaving 15 bases between them. Looked up from germline, CDR1 is MNHEY and CDR2 is SVGEGT. CDR3: CASSASKRTQETQYF. CDR3 bases read: TGTGCCAGCAGTGCCTCGAAGAGGACACAAGAGACC.

About this clone itself: The read is 3 residues too short to cover the CDR3 end, so that end is filled in from the germline J gene. J is TRBJ2-1 and V is TRBV12-5; 7 positions match TRBD1. Germline V gives CDR1 LGHNT, CDR2 FRNRAP. The CDR3 is made up of 12 amino acids. The ends lost 7 bases at V and 9 bases at J; junction bases unmatched: 6. CDR3 region: CASDLGGGEQFF. The sequenced CDR3 bases are TGTGCTAGTGATCTAGGGGGCGGTGAG.

This clone is deemed medium-sized by its frequency. The missing CDR3 end, 3 residues past where the read stops, is filled in from the germline J gene. The V call is TRBV18, the J call TRBJ2-6; D might be TRBD1 (6 bases). V was trimmed by 2 bases and J by 4 bases, leaving 6 bases between them. CDR1 is KGHSH, CDR2 LQKENI, per germline. The CDR3 runs to 14 residues. The chain's CDR3 is CASSPGTGANVLTF. CDR3 bases read: TGTGCCAGCTCACCAGGGACAGGGGCCAACGTC.

With respect to this clone: The read ends 3 residues before the CDR3 terminus; that terminus is restored from the germline J gene. The chain joins TRBV7-7 to TRBJ2-1, with D possibly matching TRBD1 (6 bases). The CDR3 length is 13 residues. Trimming removed 5 bases from V and 5 bases from J, with 10 bases in between. In germline, CDR1 is SSHAT, CDR2 FNYEAQ (reference sequence). CDR3 bases read: TGTGCCAGCAGCCCCGGGACACACAATGAG. This translates into CASSPGTHNE. The full CDR3 sequence reads CASSPGTHNEQFF.

About this clone: The DNA ends 3 residues before the CDR3 does, and the rest of the CDR3 is filled in from the germline J gene. V and J are TRBV30 and TRBJ1-5; D is unresolved. CDR1 is GTSNPN and CDR2 is SVGIG in the germline V gene (reference sequence). The length of the CDR3 is 14 residues. V lost 0 bases and J lost 7, with 13 bases in between. The sequenced part of the CDR3 DNA is TGTGCCTGGAGTGTAAAGAGCAGGCAACAGCCC. Its protein product is CAWSVKSRQQP. From start to end, the CDR3 is CAWSVKSRQQPQHF.

Points on this clone: The CDR3 extends 3 residues past the end of the read, so its final part is completed from the germline J gene. The chain has TRBV20-1 and TRBJ2-1; 10 bases fit TRBD2. Per germline, CDR1 DFQATT and CDR2 SNEGSKA (reference sequence). J was trimmed by 4 bases and V by 1 base; bases with no gene match: 10. The CDR3 has 17 residues. The DNA read from the CDR3 is TGCAGTGCTAGAGGAAGCCTAGCGGGAGACTTGTACAATGAG. Its protein is CSARGSLAGDLYNE. From start to end, the CDR3 is CSARGSLAGDLYNEQFF.

In regard to this clone: The CDR3 is cut off 3 residues early in the read; its end comes from the germline J gene. This chain links TRBV11-2 with TRBJ1-2; D might be TRBD1 (6 bases). This CDR3 comprises 15 residues. V dropped 5 bases and J dropped 4 bases, with 17 bases sitting between them. Germline V gene sequence: CDR1 SGHAT, CDR2 FQNNGV. CDR3 DNA, as far as it was read: TGTGCCAGCAGCCAACCTACAGGGACCATCTATGGC. Protein: CASSQPTGTIYG. The CDR3 in full is CASSQPTGTIYGYTF.

In the case of this clone: The read ends 3 residues shy of where the CDR3 ends; the end is completed using the germline J gene. V gene TRBV13 combines with J gene TRBJ1-4; a possible D gene is TRBD1 (6 bases). Germline V CDR1 and CDR2: PRHDT, FYEKMQ (reference sequence). Trimming removed 6 bases at V and 7 bases at J, with 24 bases between. The CDR3 has 17 amino acids. The sequenced CDR3 bases are TGTGCCAGCAGACGGAGACTACAGGGATCAGAGGGTGAAAAA. This sequence encodes CASRRRLQGSEGEK. The full-length CDR3 reads as CASRRRLQGSEGEKLFF.

As for this clone: The read ends 3 residues before the CDR3 terminus; that terminus is restored from the germline J gene. The chain is built from TRBV6-2 or TRBV6-3 and TRBJ1-2; D is unresolved. The CDR3 length is 14 residues. The V end was cut by 1 base, the J end by 6 bases, with 12 bases between. Per germline, CDR1 MNHEY and CDR2 SVGEGT. The chain's CDR3 is CASSYFLIRDGYTF. CDR3 bases read: TGTGCCAGCAGTTACTTTTTAATCCGGGATGGC.

With respect to this clone: The read ends 3 residues early relative to the CDR3; the germline J gene fills the gap. V gene TRBV11-3 combines with J gene TRBJ2-5; 7 nucleotides line up with TRBD1. Per the germline V gene, CDR1 is SGHNT and CDR2 is YENEEA. Trimming cost V 5 bases and J 2 bases; bases outside gene matches: 5. This CDR3 has 14 amino acids. CDR3 loop: CASSLGTVQETQYF. Partial CDR3 DNA: TGTGCCAGCAGCCTCGGGACAGTTCAAGAGACC. The full variable domain, rest sourced from reference TRBV11-3 and TRBJ2-5, is EAGVVQSPRYKIIEKKQPVAFWCNPISGHNTLYWYLQNLGQGPELLIRYENEEAVDDSQLPKDRFSAERLKGVDSTLKIQPAELGDSAVYLCASSLGTVQETQYFGPGTRLLVL.

Of note for this clone: The read terminates 3 residues before the CDR3 end, so the remaining end is supplied by the germline J gene. The chain links TRBV7-4 to TRBJ2-3, with D perhaps TRBD2 (6 bases). Germline CDR1 is SGHVT and CDR2 is SQSDAQ. The CDR3 contains 17 residues. V was trimmed by 4 bases and J by 5 bases, leaving 22 bases between them. Incomplete CDR3 DNA: TGTGCCAGCAGCTCTAATAGACGAGCTAAAGCGGGAGATACG. This translates into CASSSNRRAKAGDT. The whole CDR3 is CASSSNRRAKAGDTQYF.

About this clone: The CDR3 end is not reached by the read, which stops 3 residues before it; the germline J gene fills it in. The V call is TRBV5-4, the J call TRBJ2-3; D is uncertain. The germline CDR1 and CDR2 sequences are SGHNT and YYREEE (reference sequence). The CDR3 contains 11 residues. This CDR3 reads CASSLGVTQYF. The covered CDR3 bases are TGTGCCAGCAGCTTGGGCGTAACG.